The 3 T cell receptor beta chains below were found in one sample sequenced in a study of shared T cell receptors in the human thymus (dated by TCRdb to the early 2020s). Library generation was performed with the immunoSEQ multiplex PCR assay. TCRdb took over this immuneACCESS table, retaining in-frame rearrangements with V and J assigned. Such tables are incomplete; in checked studies, under half of the missing clones stem from an unresolved V gene, and the remainder is unexplained. The sample table holds over 650,000 clones, of which around 87% were seen once. The top ten clones comprise roughly 0.0094% of the sample. This sample also belongs to another study, concerning human thymus T cells.

Sequenced material: thymocytes. The receptors come from a boy in the first two years of life with a congenital heart defect. Donor details come from another sample of the same person, matched by shared clones.

The chain links TRBV30 to TRBJ1-5, with D unclear. The germline CDR1 and CDR2 sequences are GTSNPN and SVGIG (reference sequence). The CDR3 loop spans 15 amino acids. The ends were cut back, 1 base at V and 0 bases at J, with 10 bases in the middle. CDR3 residues: CAWSGRVHSNQPQHF. In DNA form, the CDR3 reads TGTGCCTGGAGTGGGAGGGTCCATAGCAATCAGCCCCAGCATTTT.

The genes are TRBV4-1 and TRBJ1-4; tentatively, D is TRBD1 (5 bases). The CDR3 extends over 19 amino acids. Germline lookup yields CDR1 MGHRA and CDR2 YSYEKL. V was clipped by 0 bases and J by 0 bases, with 17 bases between them. CDR3 sequence (DNA): TGCGCCAGCAGCCAAGATCTCGGGGCGGGAAATGCAACTAATGAAAAACTGTTTTTT. Translated: CASSQDLGAGNATNEKLFF.

The chain employs TRBV27 and TRBJ2-5, with TRBD2 as a possible D gene (6 bases). V was trimmed by 6 bases and J by 0 bases, leaving 8 bases between them. The germline V gene has CDR1 MNHEY and CDR2 SMNVEV (reference sequence). The CDR3 runs to 13 residues. The CDR3 loop reads CASRVADQETQYF. As DNA, the CDR3 is TGTGCCAGCAGAGTAGCGGACCAAGAGACCCAGTACTTC.